This T cell receptor (beta chain) was identified during a study of circulating CD8 cells and anti-PD-1 response in melanoma. Sorting of live CD3+CD8+TCRalphabeta+ cells by PD-1 and/or TIGIT gave four subsets. By frequency in the sample, this clonotype is large. Germline V lookup: CDR1 SGHNT, CDR2 YYREEE (reference sequence). The CDR3 loop spans 15 amino acids. The V gene lost 4 bases and the J gene lost 0 bases, with 12 bases spanning the gap. TCR libraries were prepared from approximately 15 ng of total RNA with the QIAseq Immune Repertoire TCR panel. Using its own MiXCR run on the reads, TCRdb lists one record per CDR3 protein. The sample records approximately 180 distinct CDR3 sequences, roughly a tenth being singletons.

The material was CD8+ T cells from PBMCs, obtained at baseline or after one month of anti-PD-1 therapy (not recorded which). The clonotype was recovered from a human donor with melanoma. The chain is built from TRBV5-4 and TRBJ2-3, with D hard to call. The CDR3 DNA is TGTGCCAGCAGCCAACCATTAACTAGCACAGATACGCAGTATTTT. As protein: CASSQPLTSTDTQYF.